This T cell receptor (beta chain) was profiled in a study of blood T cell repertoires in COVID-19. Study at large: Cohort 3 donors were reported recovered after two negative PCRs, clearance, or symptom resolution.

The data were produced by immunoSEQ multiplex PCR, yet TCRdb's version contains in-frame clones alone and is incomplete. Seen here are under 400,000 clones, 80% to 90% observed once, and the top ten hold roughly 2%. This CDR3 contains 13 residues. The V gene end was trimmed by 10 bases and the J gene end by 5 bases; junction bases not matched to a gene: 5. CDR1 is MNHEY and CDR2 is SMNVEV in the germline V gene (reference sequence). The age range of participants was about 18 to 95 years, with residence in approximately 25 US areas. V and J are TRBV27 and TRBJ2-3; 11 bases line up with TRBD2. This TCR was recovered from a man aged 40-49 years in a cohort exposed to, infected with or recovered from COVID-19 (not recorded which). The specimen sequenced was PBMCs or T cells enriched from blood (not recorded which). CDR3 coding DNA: TGTGCCACCAAACTAGCGGGAGTAGATACGCAGTATTTT. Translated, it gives CATKLAGVDTQYF.